Listed below are T cell receptor beta chains from one sample, sequenced in a study of spatial heterogeneity in lung cancer. TCRdb re-analysed the 5' RACE reads in MiXCR, keeping a single row per CDR3 protein. Of about 5,700 distinct CDR3 sequences listed, 26% are singletons. The sequencing here drew on lung tumor tissue, taken at surgery. The source is a male donor with early-stage non-small cell lung cancer. CDR3s include the opening cysteine and the closing phenylalanine or tryptophan. Fields, in order: D gene, clone size, V gene, J gene, CDR3 DNA, CDR3 protein. D genes are given only for firm matches. Size values are once, few and many counts, or a class for expanded clones, and some rows have none.

D: .
size: .
V: TRBV6-1
J: TRBJ1-1
DNA: TGTGCCAGCAGCACCTTAAACACTGAAGCTTTCTTT
CDR3: CASSTLNTEAFF

D: TRBD2
size: .
V: TRBV11-2
J: TRBJ2-1
DNA: TGTGCCAGCAGAACTCTTTTCAGGACTAGCGGGAGTAATGAGCAGTTCTTC
CDR3: CASRTLFRTSGSNEQFF

D: .
size: .
V: TRBV11-2
J: TRBJ2-1
DNA: TGTGCCAGCAGCTTATCCCGACCGGCCCACAATGAGCAGTTCTTC
CDR3: CASSLSRPAHNEQFF

D: TRBD2
size: medium-sized
V: TRBV14
J: TRBJ2-7
DNA: TGTGCCAGCAGCCCCTCGCTAGCGGACTACTACGAGCAGTACTTC
CDR3: CASSPSLADYYEQYF

D: .
size: .
V: TRBV6-4
J: TRBJ2-2
DNA: TGTGCCAGCAGTCTTCAGGGGACCCTCCCCGGGGAGCTGTTTTTT
CDR3: CASSLQGTLPGELFF

D: TRBD2
size: medium-sized
V: TRBV6-6
J: TRBJ2-1
DNA: TGTGCCAGCAGTTACCAGGGCCTAGCGGGAAACAATGAGCAGTTCTTC
CDR3: CASSYQGLAGNNEQFF

D: .
size: .
V: TRBV12-3/TRBV12-4
J: TRBJ2-2
DNA: TGTGCCAGCAGGGGACTGGGAGAGGGGGAGCTGTTTTTT
CDR3: CASRGLGEGELFF

D: .
size: few
V: TRBV3-1
J: TRBJ2-3
DNA: TGTGCCAGCAGCCAAGAGAGGACCTCCGGTACGCAGTATTTT
CDR3: CASSQERTSGTQYF

D: TRBD1
size: .
V: TRBV23-1
J: TRBJ2-1
DNA: TGCGCCAGCAGTCAATCCCCGGGACAGGCGAGTTGTGAGCAGTTCTTC
CDR3: CASSQSPGQASCEQFF

D: .
size: .
V: TRBV4-1
J: TRBJ2-1
DNA: TGCGCCAGCAGCCAAGATATAGAAGGGTCCTACAATGAGCAGTTCTTC
CDR3: CASSQDIEGSYNEQFF

D: TRBD1
size: once
V: TRBV20-1
J: TRBJ2-7
DNA: TGCAGTGCGGAAAGGGGGCCACCTCCCTGCGAGCAGTACTTC
CDR3: CSAERGPPPCEQYF

D: .
size: medium-sized
V: TRBV11-1
J: TRBJ2-1
DNA: TGTGCCAGCAGAGATCAGTGGGGCAATGAGCAGTTCTTC
CDR3: CASRDQWGNEQFF

D: .
size: medium-sized
V: TRBV5-4
J: TRBJ2-5
DNA: TGTGCCAGCAGCTTAGAGGGACAACAAGAGACCCAGTACTTC
CDR3: CASSLEGQQETQYF

D: TRBD2
size: .
V: TRBV6-5
J: TRBJ2-3
DNA: TGTGCCAGCTCCACCACTCCCGGGACTAGCCTAGATACGCAGTATTTT
CDR3: CASSTTPGTSLDTQYF

D: .
size: few
V: TRBV4-2
J: TRBJ2-1
DNA: TGTGCCAGCAGCCAAGTTGGCCCAGGGGAGCGGGTGTACAATGAGCAGTTCTTC
CDR3: CASSQVGPGERVYNEQFF

D: .
size: medium-sized
V: TRBV18
J: TRBJ2-7
DNA: TGTGCCAGCTCCGGGGACGGCTTCTCCTACGAGCAGTACTTC
CDR3: CASSGDGFSYEQYF

D: .
size: medium-sized
V: TRBV6-5
J: TRBJ2-1
DNA: TGTGCCAGCAGTATGACCGGGACACCCACCTACAATGAGCAGTTCTTC
CDR3: CASSMTGTPTYNEQFF

D: .
size: .
V: TRBV28
J: TRBJ2-7
DNA: TGTGCCAGCAGTTTGGGACACACGAGCTCCTACGAGCAGTACTTC
CDR3: CASSLGHTSSYEQYF

D: .
size: few
V: TRBV7-3
J: TRBJ2-2
DNA: TGTGCCAGCAGCTTAGATGGCCGGGGGTACACCGGGGAGCTGTTTTTT
CDR3: CASSLDGRGYTGELFF

D: TRBD2
size: few
V: TRBV7-9
J: TRBJ2-7
DNA: TGTGCCAGCAGCTTCGGGACTAGCGGAACCTACGAGCAGTACTTC
CDR3: CASSFGTSGTYEQYF

D: .
size: .
V: TRBV27
J: TRBJ2-6
DNA: TGTGCCAGCAGTCAGGTCGATCCCCTAGGCGCCAACGTCCTGACTTTC
CDR3: CASSQVDPLGANVLTF

D: .
size: medium-sized
V: TRBV29-1
J: TRBJ1-1
DNA: TGCAGCGTTTACGGATTTGGCGAAGCTTTCTTT
CDR3: CSVYGFGEAFF

D: .
size: medium-sized
V: TRBV4-1
J: TRBJ2-7
DNA: TGCGCCAGCAGCCATCAAACTAGTCTAACCGAGCAGTACTTC
CDR3: CASSHQTSLTEQYF

D: TRBD2
size: .
V: TRBV7-3
J: TRBJ2-2
DNA: TGTGCCAGCAGCCTCGTCGGCGGGAGGGCCTCTGGCACCGGGGAGCTGTTTTTT
CDR3: CASSLVGGRASGTGELFF

D: .
size: medium-sized
V: TRBV10-2
J: TRBJ1-1
DNA: TGCGCCAGCAGAGGGACACTGAACACTGAAGCTTTCTTT
CDR3: CASRGTLNTEAFF

D: .
size: medium-sized
V: TRBV5-1
J: TRBJ1-1
DNA: TGCGCCAGCAGCCGGGACGGGATCACTGAAGCTTTCTTT
CDR3: CASSRDGITEAFF

D: TRBD2
size: .
V: TRBV2
J: TRBJ2-7
DNA: TGTGCCAGCACCGAACGACTAGCGGTCTCCTACGAGCAGTACTTC
CDR3: CASTERLAVSYEQYF

D: TRBD1
size: medium-sized
V: TRBV6-5
J: TRBJ1-2
DNA: TGTGCCAGCAGTTACTCGAGACAGGGCCGCTATGGCTACACCTTC
CDR3: CASSYSRQGRYGYTF

D: .
size: .
V: TRBV7-2
J: TRBJ2-1
DNA: TGTGCCAGCAGCCCGGGACCTGTGGGCAATGAGCAGTTCTTC
CDR3: CASSPGPVGNEQFF

D: .
size: many
V: TRBV5-1
J: TRBJ1-5
DNA: TGCGCCAGCAGCCTGAGCGGAATGCAACAGCCCCAGCATTTT
CDR3: CASSLSGMQQPQHF

D: .
size: .
V: TRBV6-2/TRBV6-3
J: TRBJ2-2
DNA: TGTGCCAGCAGTTACGATGTTGCCGCCGGGGAGCTGTTTTTT
CDR3: CASSYDVAAGELFF

D: .
size: .
V: TRBV6-6
J: TRBJ2-3
DNA: TGTGCCAGCAGTTACTTAGACACGGCCCTGAGAGGGGATACGCAGTATTTT
CDR3: CASSYLDTALRGDTQYF

D: .
size: medium-sized
V: TRBV29-1
J: TRBJ2-7
DNA: TGCAGCGTTGAAGTACGGATCGCAGGGGTTGTGGACGAGCAGTACTTC
CDR3: CSVEVRIAGVVDEQYF

D: .
size: .
V: TRBV6-2/TRBV6-3
J: TRBJ2-7
DNA: TGTGCCAGCAGTTACGATTCTGGAGCCTACGAGCAGTACTTC
CDR3: CASSYDSGAYEQYF

D: .
size: few
V: TRBV7-6
J: TRBJ2-7
DNA: TGTGCCAGCAGCTTCTCGGACGTTTCTTACGAGCAGTACTTC
CDR3: CASSFSDVSYEQYF

D: TRBD2
size: medium-sized
V: TRBV6-5
J: TRBJ2-1
DNA: TGTGCCAGCCGACAGACTTCGGGGGGGGAGCAGTTCTTC
CDR3: CASRQTSGGEQFF

D: .
size: few
V: TRBV20-1
J: TRBJ2-7
DNA: TGCAGTGCAACCGACCCCCCCGAGCAGTACTTC
CDR3: CSATDPPEQYF

D: TRBD2
size: many
V: TRBV4-1
J: TRBJ2-5
DNA: TGCGCCAGCAGCCAGACTAGCGGGAGAGGAGTTGTGGAGACCCAGTACTTC
CDR3: CASSQTSGRGVVETQYF

D: .
size: medium-sized
V: TRBV29-1
J: TRBJ2-4
DNA: TGCAGCGTTGTAAAGGATATAGCCAAAAACATTCAGTACTTC
CDR3: CSVVKDIAKNIQYF

D: .
size: .
V: TRBV18
J: TRBJ2-4
DNA: TGTGCCAGCTCACCACCCGACGGAAACATTCAGTACTTC
CDR3: CASSPPDGNIQYF

D: .
size: medium-sized
V: TRBV6-1
J: TRBJ2-1
DNA: TGTGCCAGCAGTCCACTGAAGGGGGGTATCGGTAATGAGCAGTTCTTC
CDR3: CASSPLKGGIGNEQFF

D: .
size: .
V: TRBV6-1
J: TRBJ2-3
DNA: TGTGCCAGCAGCCCGAAACAGACAGATACGCAGTATTTT
CDR3: CASSPKQTDTQYF

D: .
size: medium-sized
V: TRBV20-1
J: TRBJ1-1
DNA: TGCAGTGCTAGAGTTGGCGGGAACACTGAAGCTTTCTTT
CDR3: CSARVGGNTEAFF

D: TRBD2
size: many
V: TRBV2
J: TRBJ2-3
DNA: TGTGCCAGCAGTACAGCGGGAGGGGGAGATACGCAGTATTTT
CDR3: CASSTAGGGDTQYF

D: TRBD2
size: .
V: TRBV24-1
J: TRBJ2-2
DNA: TGTGCCACCAGTGACCCGACTAGCGGGTCCACCGGGGAGCTGTTTTTT
CDR3: CATSDPTSGSTGELFF

D: .
size: medium-sized
V: TRBV2
J: TRBJ2-2
DNA: TGTGCCAGCAGTGAAAGGACGAACACCGGGGAGCTGTTTTTT
CDR3: CASSERTNTGELFF

D: .
size: medium-sized
V: TRBV5-1
J: TRBJ2-5
DNA: TGCGCCAGCAGACCCGGTGGAGGGGAAGAGACCCAGTACTTC
CDR3: CASRPGGGEETQYF

D: .
size: .
V: TRBV19
J: TRBJ2-1
DNA: TGTGCCAGTAGTAGCGGTTTCTCCTACAATGAGCAGTTCTTC
CDR3: CASSSGFSYNEQFF

D: TRBD2
size: .
V: TRBV20-1
J: TRBJ2-3
DNA: TGCAGTGCTTTTCTAGCGGGAGGGCCAGGAGATACGCAGTATTTT
CDR3: CSAFLAGGPGDTQYF

D: TRBD2
size: few
V: TRBV7-8
J: TRBJ2-5
DNA: TGTGCCAGCAGTCCCACGGTGGTAGCGGGCACTAGGGAGACCCAGTACTTC
CDR3: CASSPTVVAGTRETQYF

D: .
size: medium-sized
V: TRBV2
J: TRBJ1-6
DNA: TGTGCCAGCAGACCCGGGACGAGCAGAATCCACTTT
CDR3: CASRPGTSRIHF

D: TRBD1
size: many
V: TRBV30
J: TRBJ2-7
DNA: TGTGCCTGGAGTGCCCCGACAGGGCTTTCCTACGAGCAGTACTTC
CDR3: CAWSAPTGLSYEQYF

D: .
size: .
V: TRBV2
J: TRBJ2-7
DNA: TGTGCCAGTACAAAGCAGGGAACCACCTACGAGCAGTACTTC
CDR3: CASTKQGTTYEQYF

D: .
size: many
V: TRBV7-9
J: TRBJ2-6
DNA: TGTGCCAGCAGCTTAGGGGCTTCCTCTGGGGCCAACGTCCTGACTTTC
CDR3: CASSLGASSGANVLTF

D: .
size: hyperexpanded
V: TRBV12-3/TRBV12-4
J: TRBJ2-1
DNA: TGTGCCAGCACCCGAGGAGGGGTCAATGAGCAGTTCTTC
CDR3: CASTRGGVNEQFF

D: .
size: few
V: TRBV5-4
J: TRBJ2-2
DNA: TGTGCCAGCAGCTTGGGACACCCGAACACCGGGGAGCTGTTTTTT
CDR3: CASSLGHPNTGELFF

D: .
size: .
V: TRBV15
J: TRBJ2-7
DNA: TGTGCCACCAGCAGAGACGGGAAGCAGTACTTC
CDR3: CATSRDGKQYF